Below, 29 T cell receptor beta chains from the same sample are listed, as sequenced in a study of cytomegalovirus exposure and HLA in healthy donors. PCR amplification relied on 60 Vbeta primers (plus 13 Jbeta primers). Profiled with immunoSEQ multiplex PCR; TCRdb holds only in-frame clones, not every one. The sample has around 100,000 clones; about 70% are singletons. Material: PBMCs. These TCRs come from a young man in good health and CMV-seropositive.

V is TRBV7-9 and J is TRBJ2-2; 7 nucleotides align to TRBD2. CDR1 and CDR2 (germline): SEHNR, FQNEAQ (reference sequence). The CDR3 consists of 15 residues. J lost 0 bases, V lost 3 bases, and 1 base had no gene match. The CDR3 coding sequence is TGTGCCAGCAGCTTCCTAGCGGCGAACACCGGGGAGCTGTTTTTT. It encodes CASSFLAANTGELFF.

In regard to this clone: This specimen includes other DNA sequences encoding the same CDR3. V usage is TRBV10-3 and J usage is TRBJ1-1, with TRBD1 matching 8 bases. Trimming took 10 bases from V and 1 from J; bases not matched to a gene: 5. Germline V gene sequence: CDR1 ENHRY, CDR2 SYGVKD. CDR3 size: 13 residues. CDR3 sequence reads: CATRTGPNTEAFF. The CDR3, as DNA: TGTGCCACCCGGACAGGGCCGAACACTGAAGCTTTCTTT.

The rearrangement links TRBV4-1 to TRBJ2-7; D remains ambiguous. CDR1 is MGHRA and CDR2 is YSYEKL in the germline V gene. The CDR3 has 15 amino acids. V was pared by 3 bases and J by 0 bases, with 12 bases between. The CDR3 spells CASSQAPGSSYEQYF. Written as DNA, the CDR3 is TGCGCCAGCAGCCAGGCCCCCGGGTCCTCCTACGAGCAGTACTTC.

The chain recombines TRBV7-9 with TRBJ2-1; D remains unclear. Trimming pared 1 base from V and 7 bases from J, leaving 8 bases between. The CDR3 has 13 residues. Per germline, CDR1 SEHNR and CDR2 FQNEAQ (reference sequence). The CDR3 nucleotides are TGTGCCAGCAGCTTAGGGGCTGGAAATGAGCAGTTCTTC. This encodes CASSLGAGNEQFF.

The CDR3 coding sequence is TGTGCCAGCAGCTTAGGTCTGAACATTTACGGGAGGGGAAACACCATATATTTT. This codes for CASSLGLNIYGRGNTIYF. The V gene is TRBV11-2, the J gene TRBJ1-3; no definite D call. CDR3 size: 18 residues. V was clipped by 1 base and J by 4 bases, with 20 bases between them. Germline loops: CDR1 SGHAT, CDR2 FQNNGV.

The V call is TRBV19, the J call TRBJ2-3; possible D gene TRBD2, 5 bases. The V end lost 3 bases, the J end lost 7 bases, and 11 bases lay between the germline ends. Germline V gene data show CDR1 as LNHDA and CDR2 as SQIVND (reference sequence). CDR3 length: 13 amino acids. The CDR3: CASSMTRGNTQYF. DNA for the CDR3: TGTGCCAGTAGTATGACCCGGGGAAATACGCAGTATTTT.

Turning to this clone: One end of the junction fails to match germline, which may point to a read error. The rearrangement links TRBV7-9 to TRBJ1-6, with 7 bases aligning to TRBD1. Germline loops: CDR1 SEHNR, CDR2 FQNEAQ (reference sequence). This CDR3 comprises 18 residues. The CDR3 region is CSSSYLSKGGLDVRALHF. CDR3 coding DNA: TGTTCCAGCAGCTATTTATCCAAAGGGGGCCTTGATGTGCGGGCCCTCCACTTT.

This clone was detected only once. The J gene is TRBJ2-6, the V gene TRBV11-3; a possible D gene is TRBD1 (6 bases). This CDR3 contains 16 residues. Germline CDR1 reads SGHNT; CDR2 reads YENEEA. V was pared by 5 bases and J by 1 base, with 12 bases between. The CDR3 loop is CASSRSDRSGANVLTF. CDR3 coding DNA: TGTGCCAGCAGCCGGAGCGACAGGTCTGGGGCCAACGTCCTGACTTTC.

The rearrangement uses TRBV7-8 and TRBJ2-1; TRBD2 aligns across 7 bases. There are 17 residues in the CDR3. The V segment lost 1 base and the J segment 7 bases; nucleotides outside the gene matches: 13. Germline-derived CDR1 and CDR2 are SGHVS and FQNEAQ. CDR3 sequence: CASSLEVQAGSGNEQFF. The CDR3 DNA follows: TGTGCCAGCAGCTTAGAGGTCCAAGCGGGATCTGGTAATGAGCAGTTCTTC.

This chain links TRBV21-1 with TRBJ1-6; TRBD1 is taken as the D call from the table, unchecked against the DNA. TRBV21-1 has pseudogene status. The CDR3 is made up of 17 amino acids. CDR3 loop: CASSKVRAGGYNSPLHF. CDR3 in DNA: TGTGCCAGCAGCAAAGTCCGAGCAGGGGGTTATAATTCACCCCTCCACTTT.

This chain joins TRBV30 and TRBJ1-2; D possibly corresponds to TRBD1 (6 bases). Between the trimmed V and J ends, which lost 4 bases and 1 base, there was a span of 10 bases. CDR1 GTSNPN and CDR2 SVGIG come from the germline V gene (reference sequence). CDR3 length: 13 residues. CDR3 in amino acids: CAWMLGGNYGYTF. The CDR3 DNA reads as TGTGCCTGGATGTTAGGGGGTAACTATGGCTACACCTTC.

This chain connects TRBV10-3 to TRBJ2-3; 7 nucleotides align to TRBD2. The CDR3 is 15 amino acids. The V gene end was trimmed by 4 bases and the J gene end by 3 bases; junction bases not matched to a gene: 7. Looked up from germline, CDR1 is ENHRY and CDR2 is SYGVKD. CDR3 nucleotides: TGTGCCATCAGTGGGTCGGGCGGGAGAACAGATACGCAGTATTTT. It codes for CAISGSGGRTDTQYF.

The CDR3 is CASSVAAGGTDTQYF. The CDR3 DNA reads TGTGCCAGCAGCGTAGCCGCGGGGGGCACAGATACGCAGTATTTT. The chain couples TRBV9 to TRBJ2-3, with 7 bases matching TRBD2. The CDR3 loop spans 15 amino acids. V was clipped by 0 bases and J by 1 base; unmatched bases: 2. Germline V gene data show CDR1 as SGDLS and CDR2 as YYNGEE.

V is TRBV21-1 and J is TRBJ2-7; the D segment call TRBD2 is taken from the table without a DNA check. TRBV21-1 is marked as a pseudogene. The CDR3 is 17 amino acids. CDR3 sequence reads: CASSKVGRGGLTYEQYF. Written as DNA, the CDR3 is TGTGCCAGCAGCAAAGTGGGGAGGGGGGGGCTTACCTACGAGCAGTACTTC.

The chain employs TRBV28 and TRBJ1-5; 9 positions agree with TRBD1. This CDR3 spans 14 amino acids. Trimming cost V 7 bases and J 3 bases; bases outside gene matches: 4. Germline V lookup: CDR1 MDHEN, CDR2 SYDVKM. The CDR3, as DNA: TGTGCCAGCATAGACAGGGGGACCAATCAGCCCCAGCATTTT. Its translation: CASIDRGTNQPQHF.

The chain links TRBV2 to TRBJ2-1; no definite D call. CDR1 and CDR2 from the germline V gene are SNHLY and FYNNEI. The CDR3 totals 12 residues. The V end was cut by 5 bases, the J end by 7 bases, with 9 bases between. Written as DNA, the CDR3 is TGTGCCAGCAGTCAAGACTTTAATGAGCAGTTCTTC. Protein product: CASSQDFNEQFF.

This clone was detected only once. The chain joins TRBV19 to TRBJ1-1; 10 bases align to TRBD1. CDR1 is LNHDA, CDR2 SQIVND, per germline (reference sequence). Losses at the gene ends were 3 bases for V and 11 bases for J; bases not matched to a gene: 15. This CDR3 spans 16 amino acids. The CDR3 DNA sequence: TGTGCCAGTAGTATGGGAAGGACAGGGGGTTTGGAACCTGCTTTCTTT. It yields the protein CASSMGRTGGLEPAFF.

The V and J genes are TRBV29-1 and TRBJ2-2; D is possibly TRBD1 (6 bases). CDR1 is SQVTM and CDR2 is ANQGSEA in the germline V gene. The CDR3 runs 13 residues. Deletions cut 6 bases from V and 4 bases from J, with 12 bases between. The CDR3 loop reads CSVQLTGTGELFF. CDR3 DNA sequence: TGCAGCGTCCAATTGACAGGCACCGGGGAGCTGTTTTTT.

The CDR3 loop reads CASSPKPGAEDGYTF. CDR3 sequence (DNA): TGTGCCAGCTCCCCCAAGCCAGGGGCCGAGGATGGCTACACCTTC. The chain carries TRBV18 and TRBJ1-2; D is perhaps TRBD1 (6 bases). In germline, CDR1 is KGHSH, CDR2 LQKENI. The CDR3 has 15 residues. V was trimmed by 6 bases and J by 6 bases, leaving 20 bases between them. Full variable domain (missing parts from reference TRBV18 and TRBJ1-2): NAGVMQNPRHLVRRRGQEARLRCSPMKGHSHVYWYRQLPEEGLKFMVYLQKENIIDESGMPKERFSAEFPKEGPSILRIQQVVRGDSAAYFCASSPKPGAEDGYTFGSGTRLTVV.

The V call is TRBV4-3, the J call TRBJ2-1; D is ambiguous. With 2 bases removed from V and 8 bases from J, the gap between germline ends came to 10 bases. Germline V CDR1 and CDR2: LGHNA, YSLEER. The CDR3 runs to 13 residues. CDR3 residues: CASSQPRGDEQFF. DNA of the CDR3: TGCGCCAGCAGCCAACCGAGAGGTGATGAGCAGTTCTTC.

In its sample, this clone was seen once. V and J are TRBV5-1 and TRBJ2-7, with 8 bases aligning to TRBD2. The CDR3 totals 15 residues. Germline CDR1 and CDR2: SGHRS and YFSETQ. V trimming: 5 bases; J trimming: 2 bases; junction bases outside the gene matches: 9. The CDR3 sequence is CASRLAGGEAYEQYF. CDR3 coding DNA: TGCGCCAGCAGACTCGCGGGGGGTGAGGCCTACGAGCAGTACTTC.

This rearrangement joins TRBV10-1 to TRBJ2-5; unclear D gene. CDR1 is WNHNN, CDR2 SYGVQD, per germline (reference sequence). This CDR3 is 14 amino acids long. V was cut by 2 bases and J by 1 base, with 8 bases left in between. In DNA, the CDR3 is TGCGCCAGCAGTGAGACGGTACTCCAAGAGACCCAGTACTTC. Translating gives CASSETVLQETQYF.

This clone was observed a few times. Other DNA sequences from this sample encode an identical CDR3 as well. DNA of the CDR3: TGCAGCGTTGAAGGACAGGGGACCTACGAGCAGTACTTC. Translated, it gives CSVEGQGTYEQYF. This sequence joins TRBV29-1 and TRBJ2-7; 8 nucleotides match TRBD1. This CDR3 is 13 amino acids long. V lost 1 base, J lost 2 bases, and 1 base stayed unmatched. CDR1 and CDR2 from the germline V gene are SQVTM and ANQGSEA.

Written as DNA, the CDR3 is TGTGCCAGCAGCCGGCCGGACAGGGTAGCCTATGGCTACACCTTC. Translation: CASSRPDRVAYGYTF. The rearrangement joins TRBV5-6 to TRBJ1-2; TRBD1 aligns across 8 bases. Germline V gene sequence: CDR1 SGHDT, CDR2 YYEEEE. This CDR3 is built from 15 residues. Trimming took 4 bases from V and 4 from J; bases not matched to a gene: 9.

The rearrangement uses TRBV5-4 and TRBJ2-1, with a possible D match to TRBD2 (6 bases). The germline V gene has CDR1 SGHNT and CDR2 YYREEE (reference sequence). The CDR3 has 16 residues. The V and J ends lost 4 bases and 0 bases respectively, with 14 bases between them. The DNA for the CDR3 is TGTGCCAGCAGCCCACCGGGACTGGGCTCCTACAATGAGCAGTTCTTC. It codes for CASSPPGLGSYNEQFF.

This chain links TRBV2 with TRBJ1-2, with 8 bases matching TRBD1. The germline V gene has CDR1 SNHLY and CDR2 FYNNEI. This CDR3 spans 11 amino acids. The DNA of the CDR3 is TGTGGGACAGGGCTTAACTATGGCTACACCTTC. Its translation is CGTGLNYGYTF.

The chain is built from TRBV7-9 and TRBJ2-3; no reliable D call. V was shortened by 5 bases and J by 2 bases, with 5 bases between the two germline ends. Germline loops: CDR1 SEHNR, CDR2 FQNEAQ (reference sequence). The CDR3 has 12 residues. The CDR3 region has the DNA TGTGCCAGCAGCCCCTACACAGATACGCAGTATTTT. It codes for CASSPYTDTQYF.

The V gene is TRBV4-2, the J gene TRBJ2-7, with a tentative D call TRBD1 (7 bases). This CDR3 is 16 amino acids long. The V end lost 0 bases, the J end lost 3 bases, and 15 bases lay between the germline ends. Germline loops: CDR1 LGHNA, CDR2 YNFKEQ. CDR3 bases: TGTGCCAGCAGCCAAGATTGGGGGGACAGTCTCTACGAGCAGTACTTC. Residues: CASSQDWGDSLYEQYF.

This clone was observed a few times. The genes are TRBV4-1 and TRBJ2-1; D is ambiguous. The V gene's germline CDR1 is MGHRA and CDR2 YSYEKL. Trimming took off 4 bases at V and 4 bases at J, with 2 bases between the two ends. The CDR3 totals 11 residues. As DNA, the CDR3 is TGCGCCAGCAGCCCTTACAATGAGCAGTTCTTC. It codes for CASSPYNEQFF.